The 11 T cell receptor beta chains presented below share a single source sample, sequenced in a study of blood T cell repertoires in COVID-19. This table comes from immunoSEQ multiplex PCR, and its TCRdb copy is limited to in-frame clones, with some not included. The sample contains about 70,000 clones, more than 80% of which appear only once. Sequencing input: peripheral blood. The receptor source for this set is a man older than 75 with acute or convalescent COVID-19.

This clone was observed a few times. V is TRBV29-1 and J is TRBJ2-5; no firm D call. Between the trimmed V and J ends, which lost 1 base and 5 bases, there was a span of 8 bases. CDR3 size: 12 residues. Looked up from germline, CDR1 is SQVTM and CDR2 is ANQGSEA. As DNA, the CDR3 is TGCAGCGTTGAAGGAAGAGTGGAGACCCAGTACTTC. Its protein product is CSVEGRVETQYF. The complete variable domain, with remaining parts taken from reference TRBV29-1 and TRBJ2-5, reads SAVISQKPSRDICQRGTSLTIQCQVDSQVTMMFWYRQQPGQSLTLIATANQGSEATYESGFVIDKFPISRPNLTFSTLTVSNMSPEDSSIYLCSVEGRVETQYFGPGTRLLVL.

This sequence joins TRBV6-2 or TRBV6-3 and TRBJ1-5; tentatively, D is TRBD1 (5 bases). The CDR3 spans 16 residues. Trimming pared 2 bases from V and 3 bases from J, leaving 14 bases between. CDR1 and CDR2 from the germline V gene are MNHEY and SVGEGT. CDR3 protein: CASSYRDPGDNQPQHF. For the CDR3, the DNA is TGTGCCAGCAGTTACAGGGACCCGGGAGACAATCAGCCCCAGCATTTT.

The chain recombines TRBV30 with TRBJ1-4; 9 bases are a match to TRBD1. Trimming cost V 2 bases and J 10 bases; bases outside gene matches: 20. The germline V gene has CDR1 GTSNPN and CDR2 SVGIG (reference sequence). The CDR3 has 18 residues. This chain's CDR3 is CAWSKNDRGQGTRGKLFF. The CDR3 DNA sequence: TGTGCCTGGAGTAAAAACGACAGGGGACAGGGAACCCGTGGAAAACTGTTTTTT.

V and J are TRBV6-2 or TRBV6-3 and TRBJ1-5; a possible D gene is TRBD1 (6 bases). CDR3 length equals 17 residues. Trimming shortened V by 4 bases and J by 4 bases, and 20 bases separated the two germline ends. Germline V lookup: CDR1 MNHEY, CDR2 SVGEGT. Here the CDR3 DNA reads TGTGCCAGCAGTTCCCCCCCATCAGGGGCTAGTAATCAGCCCCAGCATTTT. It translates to CASSSPPSGASNQPQHF.

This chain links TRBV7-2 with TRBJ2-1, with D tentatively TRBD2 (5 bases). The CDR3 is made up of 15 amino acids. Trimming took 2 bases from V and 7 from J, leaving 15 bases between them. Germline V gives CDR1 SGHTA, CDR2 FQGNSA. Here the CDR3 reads CASSLQAPGGNEQFF. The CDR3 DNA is TGTGCCAGCAGCTTACAGGCCCCCGGCGGGAATGAGCAGTTCTTC.

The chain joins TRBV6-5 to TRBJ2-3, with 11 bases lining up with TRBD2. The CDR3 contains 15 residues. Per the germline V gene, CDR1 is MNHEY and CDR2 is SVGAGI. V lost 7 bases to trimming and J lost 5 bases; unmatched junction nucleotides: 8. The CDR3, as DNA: TGTGCCAGCAACCAACTAGCGGGGGAAGGAGATACGCAGTATTTT. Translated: CASNQLAGEGDTQYF.

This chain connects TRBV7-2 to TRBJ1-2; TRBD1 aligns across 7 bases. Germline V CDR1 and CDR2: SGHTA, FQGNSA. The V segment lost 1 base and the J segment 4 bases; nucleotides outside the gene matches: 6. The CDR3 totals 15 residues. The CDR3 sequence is CASSLVTGESYGYTF. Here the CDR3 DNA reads TGTGCCAGCAGCTTAGTAACAGGGGAAAGCTATGGCTACACCTTC.

The CDR3 sequence: CATSLTVGTDTQYF. CDR3 bases: TGTGCCACCAGCCTTACGGTGGGCACAGATACGCAGTATTTT. V usage is TRBV15 and J usage is TRBJ2-3; D gene unclear. The CDR3 is 14 residues long. The V and J ends lost 5 bases and 1 base respectively, with 10 bases between them. Germline CDR1 and CDR2: LNHNV and YYDKDF (reference sequence).

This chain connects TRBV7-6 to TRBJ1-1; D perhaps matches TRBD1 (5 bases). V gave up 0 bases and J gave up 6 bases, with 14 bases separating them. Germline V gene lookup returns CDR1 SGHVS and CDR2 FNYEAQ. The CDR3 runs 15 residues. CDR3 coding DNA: TGTGCCAGCAGCTTAGCTGCCAGGGTAGTATCTGAAGCTTTCTTT. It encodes CASSLAARVVSEAFF.

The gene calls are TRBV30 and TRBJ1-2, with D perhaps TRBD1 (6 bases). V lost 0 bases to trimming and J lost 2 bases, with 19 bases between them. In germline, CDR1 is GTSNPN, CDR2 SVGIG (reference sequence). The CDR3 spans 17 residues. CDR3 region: CAWSVHGTSIENYGYTF. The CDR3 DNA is TGTGCCTGGAGTGTCCACGGGACATCTATCGAAAACTATGGCTACACCTTC. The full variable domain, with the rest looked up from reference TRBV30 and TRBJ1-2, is SQTIHQWPATLVQPVGSPLSLECTVEGTSNPNLYWYRQAAGRGLQLLFYSVGIGQISSEVPQNLSASRPQDRQFILSSKKLLLSDSGFYLCAWSVHGTSIENYGYTFGSGTRLTVV.

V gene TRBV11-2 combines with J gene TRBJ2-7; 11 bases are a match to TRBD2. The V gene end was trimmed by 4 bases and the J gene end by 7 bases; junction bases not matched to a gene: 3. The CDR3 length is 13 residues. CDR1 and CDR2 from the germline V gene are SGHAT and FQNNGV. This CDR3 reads CASSSLAGGEQYF. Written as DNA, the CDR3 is TGTGCCAGCAGCTCCCTAGCGGGAGGTGAGCAGTACTTC.